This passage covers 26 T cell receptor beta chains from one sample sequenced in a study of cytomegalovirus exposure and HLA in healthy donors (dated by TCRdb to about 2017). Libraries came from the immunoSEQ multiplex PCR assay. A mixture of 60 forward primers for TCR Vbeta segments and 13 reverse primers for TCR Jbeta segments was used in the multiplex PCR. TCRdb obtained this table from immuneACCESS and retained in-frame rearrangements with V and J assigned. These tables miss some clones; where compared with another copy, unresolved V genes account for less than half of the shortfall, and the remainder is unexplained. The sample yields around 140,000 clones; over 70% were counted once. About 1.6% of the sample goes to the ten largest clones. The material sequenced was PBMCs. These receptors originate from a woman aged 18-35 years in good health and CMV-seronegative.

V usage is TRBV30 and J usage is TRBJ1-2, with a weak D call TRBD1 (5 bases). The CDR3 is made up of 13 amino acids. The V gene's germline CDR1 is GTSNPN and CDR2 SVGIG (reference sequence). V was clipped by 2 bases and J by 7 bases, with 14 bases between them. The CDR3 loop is CAWSRGGPFGYTF. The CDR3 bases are TGTGCCTGGAGTCGGGGGGGACCCTTTGGCTACACCTTC.

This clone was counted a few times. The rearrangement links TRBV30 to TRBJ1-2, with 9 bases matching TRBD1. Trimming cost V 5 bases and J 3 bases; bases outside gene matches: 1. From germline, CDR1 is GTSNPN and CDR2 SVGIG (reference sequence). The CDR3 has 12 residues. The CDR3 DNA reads TGTGCCTGGGACAGGGGGTACTATGGCTACACCTTC. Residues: CAWDRGYYGYTF.

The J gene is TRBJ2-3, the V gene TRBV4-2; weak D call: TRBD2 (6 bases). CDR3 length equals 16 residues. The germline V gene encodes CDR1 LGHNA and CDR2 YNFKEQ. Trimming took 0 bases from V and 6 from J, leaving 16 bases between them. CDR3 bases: TGTGCCAGCAGCCAAGATGTAGGAGGGCCGTTGGATACGCAGTATTTT. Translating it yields CASSQDVGGPLDTQYF.

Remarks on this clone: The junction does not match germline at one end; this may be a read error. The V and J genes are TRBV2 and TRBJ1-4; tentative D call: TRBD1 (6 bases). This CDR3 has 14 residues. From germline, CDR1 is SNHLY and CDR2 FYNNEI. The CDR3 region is CASSEDRNYEKLFF. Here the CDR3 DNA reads TGTGCCAGCAGCGAAGACAGGAACTACGAAAAACTGTTTTTT.

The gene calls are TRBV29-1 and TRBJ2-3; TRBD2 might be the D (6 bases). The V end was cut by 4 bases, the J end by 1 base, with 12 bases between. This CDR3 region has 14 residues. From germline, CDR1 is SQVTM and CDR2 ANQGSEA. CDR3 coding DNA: TGCAGCGTTGTTCAGGGACTCCGCACAGATACGCAGTATTTT. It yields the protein CSVVQGLRTDTQYF.

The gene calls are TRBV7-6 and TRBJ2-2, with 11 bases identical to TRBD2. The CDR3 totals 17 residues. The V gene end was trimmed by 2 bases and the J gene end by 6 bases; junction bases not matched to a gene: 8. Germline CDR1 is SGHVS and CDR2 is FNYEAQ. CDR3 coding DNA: TGTGCCAGCAGCTTATCGGAACTAGCGGGAGCCGCCGGGGAGCTGTTTTTT. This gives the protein CASSLSELAGAAGELFF.

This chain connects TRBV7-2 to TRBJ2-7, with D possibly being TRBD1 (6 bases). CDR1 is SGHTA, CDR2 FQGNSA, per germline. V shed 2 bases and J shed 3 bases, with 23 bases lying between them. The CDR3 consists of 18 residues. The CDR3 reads CASSLRGSAGLDSYEQYF. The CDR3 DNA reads TGTGCCAGCAGCTTAAGGGGGAGTGCAGGACTCGATAGCTACGAGCAGTACTTC.

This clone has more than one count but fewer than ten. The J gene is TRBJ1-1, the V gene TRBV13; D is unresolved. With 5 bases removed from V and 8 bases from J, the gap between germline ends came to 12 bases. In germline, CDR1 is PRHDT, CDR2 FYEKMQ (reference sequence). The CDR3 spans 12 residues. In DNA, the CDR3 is TGTGCCAGCAGCCAACAAGGGAGGGAAGCTTTCTTT. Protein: CASSQQGREAFF.

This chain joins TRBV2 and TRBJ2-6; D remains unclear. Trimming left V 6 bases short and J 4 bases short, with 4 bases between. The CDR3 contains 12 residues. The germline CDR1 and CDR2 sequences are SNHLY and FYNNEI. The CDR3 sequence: CASSVGANVLTF. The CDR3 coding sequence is TGTGCCAGCAGCGTAGGGGCCAACGTCCTGACTTTC.

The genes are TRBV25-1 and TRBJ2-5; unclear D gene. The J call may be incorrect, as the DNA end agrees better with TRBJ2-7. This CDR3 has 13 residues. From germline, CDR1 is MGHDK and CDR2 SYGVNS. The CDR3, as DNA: TGTGCCAGCAGTGGAGAAATGACTGGCGAGCAGTACTTC. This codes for CASSGEMTGEQYF.

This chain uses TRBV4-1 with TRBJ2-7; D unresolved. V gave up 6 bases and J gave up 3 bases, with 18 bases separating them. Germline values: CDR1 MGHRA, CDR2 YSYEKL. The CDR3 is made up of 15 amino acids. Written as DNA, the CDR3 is TGCGCCAGCAGGGTAGGTAGCCTCGTTGGCTACGAGCAGTACTTC. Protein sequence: CASRVGSLVGYEQYF.

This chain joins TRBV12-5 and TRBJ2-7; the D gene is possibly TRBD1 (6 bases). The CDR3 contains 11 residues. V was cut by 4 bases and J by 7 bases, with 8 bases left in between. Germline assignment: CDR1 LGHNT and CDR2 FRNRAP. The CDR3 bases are TGTGCTAGTGGTTGGGGACATGAGCAGTACTTC. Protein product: CASGWGHEQYF.

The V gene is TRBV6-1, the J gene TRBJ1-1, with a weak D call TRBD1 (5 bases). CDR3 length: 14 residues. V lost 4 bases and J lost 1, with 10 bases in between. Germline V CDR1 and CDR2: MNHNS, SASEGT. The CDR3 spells CASSGGQRNTEAFF. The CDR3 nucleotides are TGTGCCAGCAGTGGGGGCCAGCGGAACACTGAAGCTTTCTTT.

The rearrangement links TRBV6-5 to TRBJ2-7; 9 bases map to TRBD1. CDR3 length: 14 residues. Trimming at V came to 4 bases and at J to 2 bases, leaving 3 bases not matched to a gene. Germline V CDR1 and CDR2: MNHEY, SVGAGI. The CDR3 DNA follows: TGTGCCAGCAGTTTCGGGACAGGGACCTACGAGCAGTACTTC. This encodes CASSFGTGTYEQYF.

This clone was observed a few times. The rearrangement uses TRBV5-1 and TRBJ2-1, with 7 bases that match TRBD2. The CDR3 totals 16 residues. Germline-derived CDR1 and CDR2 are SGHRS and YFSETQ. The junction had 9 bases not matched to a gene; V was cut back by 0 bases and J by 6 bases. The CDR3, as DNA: TGCGCCAGCAGCTTGGCGGCGGGGGAGGAGGGCAATGAGCAGTTCTTC. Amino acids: CASSLAAGEEGNEQFF.

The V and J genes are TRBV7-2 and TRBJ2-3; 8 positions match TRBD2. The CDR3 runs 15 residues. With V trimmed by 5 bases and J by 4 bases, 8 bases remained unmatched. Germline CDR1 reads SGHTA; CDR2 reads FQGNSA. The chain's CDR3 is CASSPWVAGPDTQYF. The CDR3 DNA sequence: TGTGCCAGCAGCCCCTGGGTAGCGGGACCAGATACGCAGTATTTT.

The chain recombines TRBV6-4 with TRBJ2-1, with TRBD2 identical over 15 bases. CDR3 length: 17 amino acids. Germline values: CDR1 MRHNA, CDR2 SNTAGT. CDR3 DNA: TGTGACACCCACGGGACTAGCGGGAGGAAACTCGGTAATGAGCAGTTCTTC. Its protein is CDTHGTSGRKLGNEQFF.

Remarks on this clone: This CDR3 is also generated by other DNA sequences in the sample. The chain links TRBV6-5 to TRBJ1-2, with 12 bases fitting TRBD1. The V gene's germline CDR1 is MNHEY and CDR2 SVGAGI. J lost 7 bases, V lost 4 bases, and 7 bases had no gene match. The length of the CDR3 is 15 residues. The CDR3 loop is CASSFSGTGGSGYTF. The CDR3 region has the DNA TGTGCCAGCAGTTTCTCCGGGACAGGGGGCAGTGGCTACACCTTC.

The CDR3: CASSEIAGAYEQYF. CDR3 bases: TGTGCCAGTAGTGAAATAGCGGGGGCCTACGAGCAGTACTTC. The V gene is TRBV19, the J gene TRBJ2-7, with TRBD2 matching over 9 bases. The V segment lost 5 bases and the J segment 2 bases; nucleotides outside the gene matches: 4. The germline V gene has CDR1 LNHDA and CDR2 SQIVND (reference sequence). This CDR3 has 14 residues. Full variable domain (remainder filled in from reference TRBV19 and TRBJ2-7): DGGITQSPKYLFRKEGQNVTLSCEQNLNHDAMYWYRQDPGQGLRLIYYSQIVNDFQKGDIAEGYSVSREKKESFPLTVTSAQKNPTAFYLCASSEIAGAYEQYFGPGTRLTVT.

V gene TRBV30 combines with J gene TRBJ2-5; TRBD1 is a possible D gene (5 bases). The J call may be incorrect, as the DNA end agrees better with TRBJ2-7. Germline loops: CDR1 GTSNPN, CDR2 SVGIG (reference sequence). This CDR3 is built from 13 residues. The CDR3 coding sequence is TGTGCCTGGAGTAACCAGGGAATCTACGAGCAGTACTTC. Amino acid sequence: CAWSNQGIYEQYF.

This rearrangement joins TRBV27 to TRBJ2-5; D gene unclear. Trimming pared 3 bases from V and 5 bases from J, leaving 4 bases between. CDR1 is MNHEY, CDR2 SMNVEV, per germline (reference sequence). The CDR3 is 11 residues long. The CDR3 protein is CASSFAETQYF. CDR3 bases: TGTGCCAGCAGTTTCGCGGAGACCCAGTACTTC.

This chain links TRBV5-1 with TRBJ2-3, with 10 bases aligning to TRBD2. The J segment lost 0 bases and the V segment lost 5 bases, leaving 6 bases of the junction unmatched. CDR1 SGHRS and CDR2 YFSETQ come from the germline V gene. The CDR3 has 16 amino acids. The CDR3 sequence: CASSKLAGPSTDTQYF. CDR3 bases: TGCGCCAGCAGTAAACTAGCGGGACCTAGCACAGATACGCAGTATTTT.

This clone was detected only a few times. The CDR3 DNA follows: TGTGCCAGCAGCAGACAGGGCCTGAACACTGAAGCTTTCTTT. It translates to CASSRQGLNTEAFF. The rearrangement joins TRBV6-6 to TRBJ1-1; the match to TRBD1 covers 7 bases. Germline V lookup: CDR1 MNHNY, CDR2 SVGAGI (reference sequence). Trimming at V came to 6 bases and at J to 0 bases, leaving 4 bases not matched to a gene. This CDR3 has 14 amino acids.

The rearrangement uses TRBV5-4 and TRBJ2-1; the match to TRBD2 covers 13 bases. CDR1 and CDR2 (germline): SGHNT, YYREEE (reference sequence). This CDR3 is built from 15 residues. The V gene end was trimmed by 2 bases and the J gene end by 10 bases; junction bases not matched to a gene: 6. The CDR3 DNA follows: TGTGCCAGCAGCTTACCCGGGACTAGCGGGACGGAGCAGTTCTTC. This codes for CASSLPGTSGTEQFF.

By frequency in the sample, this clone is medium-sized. CDR3 coding DNA: TGTGCCAGCAGTGAAACTAGCGGGAGGGCCACAGATACGCAGTATTTT. This translates into CASSETSGRATDTQYF. The gene calls are TRBV6-4 and TRBJ2-3; 13 bases agree with TRBD2. CDR3 length: 16 residues. The V segment lost 3 bases and the J segment 2 bases; nucleotides outside the gene matches: 2. CDR1 MRHNA and CDR2 SNTAGT come from the germline V gene.

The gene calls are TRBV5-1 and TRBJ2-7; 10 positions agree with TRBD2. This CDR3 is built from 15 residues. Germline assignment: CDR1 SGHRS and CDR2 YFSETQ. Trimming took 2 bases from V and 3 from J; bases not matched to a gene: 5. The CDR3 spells CASSLGLAGVYEQYF. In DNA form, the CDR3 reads TGCGCCAGCAGCTTAGGTCTAGCGGGGGTCTACGAGCAGTACTTC.